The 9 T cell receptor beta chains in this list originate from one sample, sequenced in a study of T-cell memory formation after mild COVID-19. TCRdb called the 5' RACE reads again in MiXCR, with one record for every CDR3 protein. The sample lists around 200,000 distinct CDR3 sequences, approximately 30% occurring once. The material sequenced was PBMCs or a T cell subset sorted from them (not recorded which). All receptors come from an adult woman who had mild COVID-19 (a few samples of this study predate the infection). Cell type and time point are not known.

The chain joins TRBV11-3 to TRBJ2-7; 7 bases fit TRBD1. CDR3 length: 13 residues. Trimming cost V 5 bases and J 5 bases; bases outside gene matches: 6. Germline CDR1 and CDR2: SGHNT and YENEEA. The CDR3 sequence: CASSPYRGHEQYF. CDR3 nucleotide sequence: TGTGCCAGCAGCCCCTACAGGGGCCACGAGCAGTACTTC.

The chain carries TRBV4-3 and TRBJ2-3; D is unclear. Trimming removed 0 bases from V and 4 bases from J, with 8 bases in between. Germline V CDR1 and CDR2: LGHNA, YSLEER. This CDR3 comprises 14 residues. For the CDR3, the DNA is TGCGCCAGCAGCCAAGAGGGGTTTGCAGATACGCAGTATTTT. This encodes CASSQEGFADTQYF.

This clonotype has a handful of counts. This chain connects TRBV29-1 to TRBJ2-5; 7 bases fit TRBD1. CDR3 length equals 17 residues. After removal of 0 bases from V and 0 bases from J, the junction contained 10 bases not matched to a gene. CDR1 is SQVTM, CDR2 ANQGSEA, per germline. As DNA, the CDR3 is TGCAGCGTTGAAGATTTTCCGCAGACAGGGAACCAAGAGACCCAGTACTTC. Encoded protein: CSVEDFPQTGNQETQYF.

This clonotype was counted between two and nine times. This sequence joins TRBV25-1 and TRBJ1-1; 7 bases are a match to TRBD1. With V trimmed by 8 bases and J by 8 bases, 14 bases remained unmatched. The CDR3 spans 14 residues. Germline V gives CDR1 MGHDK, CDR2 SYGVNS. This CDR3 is CASGSRQGGTEAFF. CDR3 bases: TGTGCCAGCGGATCCAGACAGGGAGGCACCGAAGCTTTCTTT. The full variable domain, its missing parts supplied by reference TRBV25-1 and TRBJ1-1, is EADIYQTPRYLVIGTGKKITLECSQTMGHDKMYWYQQDPGMELHLIHYSYGVNSTEKGDLSSESTVSRIRTEHFPLTLESARPSHTSQYLCASGSRQGGTEAFFGQGTRLTVV.

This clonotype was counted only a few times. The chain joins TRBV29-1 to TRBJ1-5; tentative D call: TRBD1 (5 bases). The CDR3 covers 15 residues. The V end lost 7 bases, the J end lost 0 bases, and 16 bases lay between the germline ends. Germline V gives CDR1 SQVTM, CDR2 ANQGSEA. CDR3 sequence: CSASGGDYSNQPQHF. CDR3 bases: TGCAGCGCCTCCGGGGGGGATTATAGCAATCAGCCCCAGCATTTT. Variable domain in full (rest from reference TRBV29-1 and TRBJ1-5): SAVISQKPSRDICQRGTSLTIQCQVDSQVTMMFWYRQQPGQSLTLIATANQGSEATYESGFVIDKFPISRPNLTFSTLTVSNMSPEDSSIYLCSASGGDYSNQPQHFGDGTRLSIL.

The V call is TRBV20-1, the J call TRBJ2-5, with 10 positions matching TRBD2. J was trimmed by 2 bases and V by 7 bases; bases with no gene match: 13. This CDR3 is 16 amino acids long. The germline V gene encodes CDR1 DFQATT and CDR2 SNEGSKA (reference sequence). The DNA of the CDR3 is TGCAGTGTTCAACCGATGCTAGCGGGGGCACAAGAGACCCAGTACTTC. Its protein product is CSVQPMLAGAQETQYF.

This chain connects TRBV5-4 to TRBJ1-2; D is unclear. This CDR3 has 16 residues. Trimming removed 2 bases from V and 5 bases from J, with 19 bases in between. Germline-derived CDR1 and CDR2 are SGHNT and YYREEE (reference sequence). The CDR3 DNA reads TGTGCCAGCAGCTTATGGTCGGGCGCGAACAGTTATGGCTACACCTTC. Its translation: CASSLWSGANSYGYTF.

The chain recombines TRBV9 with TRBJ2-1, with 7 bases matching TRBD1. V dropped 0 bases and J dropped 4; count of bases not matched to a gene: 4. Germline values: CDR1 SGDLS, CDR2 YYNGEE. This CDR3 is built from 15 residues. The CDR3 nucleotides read TGTGCCAGCAGCGTAGTCGGGGACAGTTACAATGAGCAGTTCTTC. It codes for CASSVVGDSYNEQFF.

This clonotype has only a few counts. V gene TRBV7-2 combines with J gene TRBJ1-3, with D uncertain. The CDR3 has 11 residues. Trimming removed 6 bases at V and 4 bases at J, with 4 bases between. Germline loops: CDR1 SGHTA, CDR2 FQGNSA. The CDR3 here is CASSEGNTIYF. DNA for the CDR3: TGTGCCAGCAGTGAAGGAAACACCATATATTTT.